Listed here are 25 T cell receptor beta chains from one sample, sequenced in a study of tumor and adjacent non-tumor tissue in lung cancer. Three rounds of nested PCR, following a modified ARM-PCR protocol, produced the TCRbeta library. TCRdb redid the calling of the multiplex PCR reads with MiXCR, one entry per CDR3 protein. Of around 50,000 distinct CDR3 sequences in the sample, 64% are singletons; the top ten hold approximately 28%. The template was RNA from unsorted bulk tissue. This non-tumor lung sample came from over 3 cm beyond the tumor edge. The sample taken for sequencing was distant non-tumor lung tissue. The receptors here all came from a woman in her 70s with non-small cell lung cancer.

About this clonotype itself: At one of its ends the junction is not consistent with the germline gene, which may arise from a read error. This chain links TRBV13 with TRBJ1-3; D is unresolved. The CDR3 has 14 residues. Per the germline V gene, CDR1 is PRHDT and CDR2 is FYEKMQ (reference sequence). The CDR3 DNA is TGTGCAAGCAGCTTAAGGGTTTGTGGAAACACCATATATTTT. Its translation is CASSLRVCGNTIYF.

Concerning this clonotype itself: The CDR3 carries no conserved terminal phenylalanine or tryptophan, so it likely arises from a read error. CDR3 DNA sequence: TGTGCCAGCAACGTTGGTTACGAGCAGTACATC. Translation: CASNVGYEQYI. This chain uses TRBV5-5 with TRBJ2-7; D remains unclear. There are 11 residues in the CDR3. Per germline, CDR1 SGHKS and CDR2 YYEKEE (reference sequence). V dropped 6 bases and J dropped 4 bases, with 8 bases sitting between them.

The genes are TRBV29-1 and TRBJ2-1; D uncertain. V gave up 8 bases and J gave up 3 bases, with 14 bases separating them. Germline CDR1 is SQVTM and CDR2 is ANQGSEA. The CDR3 has 13 amino acids. DNA for the CDR3: TGCAGCCTTCAGAATCTCTTCTACAATGAGCAGTTCTTC. Translated: CSLQNLFYNEQFF.

V usage is TRBV25-1 and J usage is TRBJ2-3, with 9 bases aligning to TRBD1. From germline, CDR1 is MGHDK and CDR2 SYGVNS. J was trimmed by 4 bases and V by 6 bases; bases with no gene match: 14. This CDR3 region has 17 residues. CDR3 nucleotide sequence: TGTGCCAGCAGCTCGGCTCCGGGACAGGGTGGAGCAGATACGCAGTATTTT. Protein: CASSSAPGQGGADTQYF. Supplemented by reference TRBV25-1 and TRBJ2-3, the full variable domain reads EADIYQTPRYLVIGTGKKITLECSQTMGHDKMYWYQQDPGMELHLIHYSYGVNSTEKGDLSSESTVSRIRTEHFPLTLESARPSHTSQYLCASSSAPGQGGADTQYFGPGTRLTVL.

The table lists this clonotype with a count of one. The junction does not match germline at one end; this may be a read error. The rearrangement joins TRBV11-1 to TRBJ2-2; TRBD1 aligns across 9 bases. The CDR3 contains 16 residues. Germline V gene lookup returns CDR1 SGHAT and CDR2 FQDESV (reference sequence). CDR3 sequence (DNA): TGTGCCGGCAGCGTCTGGACAGGGGTGAACACCGGGGAGCTGTTTTTT. It specifies CAGSVWTGVNTGELFF.

V is TRBV27 and J is TRBJ1-1; 8 nucleotides agree with TRBD1. The germline V gene encodes CDR1 MNHEY and CDR2 SMNVEV (reference sequence). CDR3 length equals 14 residues. Unmatched junction bases numbered 1, after V lost 3 bases and J lost 1 base. CDR3 sequence: CASSFGTGNTEAFF. CDR3 nucleotides: TGTGCCAGCAGTTTCGGGACAGGGAACACTGAAGCTTTCTTT.

The chain is built from TRBV6-1 and TRBJ2-7, with 7 positions matching TRBD1. Germline V gene data show CDR1 as MNHNS and CDR2 as SASEGT. V shed 5 bases, J shed 6 bases, and the junction held 4 bases outside the gene matches. This CDR3 region has 12 residues. CDR3: CASSRWDSEQYF. For the CDR3, the DNA is TGTGCCAGCAGTCGCTGGGACAGCGAGCAGTACTTC.

About this clonotype itself: This may come from a read error, since a much larger clone is one base off. The chain joins TRBV2 to TRBJ1-1; 7 bases map to TRBD1. Per the germline V gene, CDR1 is SNHLY and CDR2 is FYNNEI. CDR3 length: 13 residues. The CDR3 loop reads CTSSLGQAFEAFF. CDR3 DNA sequence: TGTACCAGCAGCCTCGGACAGGCTTTTGAAGCTTTCTTT.

To note about this clonotype: It may be a read error: a sequence one base away is much more abundant. Here the CDR3 omits its conserved ending phenylalanine or tryptophan, so a read error is the likely source. V is TRBV5-6 and J is TRBJ1-5; tentatively, D is TRBD1 (5 bases). This CDR3 region has 14 residues. Trimming pared 0 bases from V and 3 bases from J, leaving 7 bases between. CDR1 SGHDT and CDR2 YYEEEE come from the germline V gene. CDR3 DNA: TGTGCCAGCAGCTTGGGGACATTCAATCAGCCCCAGCATTTG. Translated: CASSLGTFNQPQHL.

Worth noting for this clonotype: Germline is not matched at one junction end, which may reflect a read error. V usage is TRBV6-5 and J usage is TRBJ2-3; D is uncertain. The CDR3 is 15 residues long. The germline V gene encodes CDR1 MNHEY and CDR2 SVGAGI. CDR3 in DNA: TGTGCCAACAGTTACTCGTTTATGATCACAGATATGCAGTATTTT. It is translated as CANSYSFMITDMQYF.

Points on this clonotype: Mismatch with germline at one junction end may stem from a read error. The genes are TRBV10-2 and TRBJ2-1, with 10 bases matching TRBD2. The CDR3 totals 17 residues. CDR1 and CDR2 from the germline V gene are WSHSY and SAAADI. CDR3 loop: CASNETASGSSYNEPFF. The CDR3 nucleotides are TGCGCCAGCAATGAAACGGCTAGCGGGAGCTCCTACAATGAGCCGTTCTTC.

This clonotype was observed a single time. The rearrangement links TRBV10-3 to TRBJ2-7; D call uncertain. Germline V CDR1 and CDR2: ENHRY, SYGVKD. The CDR3 has 14 amino acids. Deletions cut 11 bases from V and 2 bases from J, with 19 bases between. CDR3 DNA: TGTGCCTCAGCACTGGGCGGTAACCCCTACGAGCAGTACTTC. Translating gives CASALGGNPYEQYF.

About this clonotype: One end of the junction varies from germline; a read error may be responsible. V gene TRBV10-3 combines with J gene TRBJ2-3, with 10 bases that match TRBD2. The CDR3 runs to 16 residues. Looked up from germline, CDR1 is ENHRY and CDR2 is SYGVKD. The chain's CDR3 is CAINDYAAGGSDTQYF. The CDR3 DNA reads TGTGCCATCAATGACTACGCAGCGGGAGGGTCCGATACGCAATATTTT.

Concerning this clonotype itself: The CDR3 ends on some other residue instead of the conserved phenylalanine or tryptophan, so this is likely a read error. The chain has TRBV7-8 and TRBJ2-2; D remains ambiguous. The CDR3 sequence is 15 residues long. The germline CDR1 and CDR2 sequences are SGHVS and FQNEAQ. CDR3 residues: CASNPGAANIGELFY. In DNA form, the CDR3 reads TGTGCCAGCAACCCAGGAGCCGCGAACATCGGGGAGCTGTTTTAT.

Of note for this clonotype: The junction departs from the called germline gene at one end, perhaps through a read error. The gene calls are TRBV24-1 and TRBJ1-5; unclear D gene. With the DNA end fitting TRBJ2-3 better, the J assignment may be wrong. Germline lookup yields CDR1 KGHDR and CDR2 SFDVKD. The CDR3 consists of 14 residues. The CDR3 bases are TGTGCCACCAGTGGTTTGTCGATCAATCAGCCACAGTATTTT. Encoded protein: CATSGLSINQPQYF.

Note on this clonotype: A read error may produce the germline difference seen at one junction end. The chain links TRBV6-5 to TRBJ1-1, with 9 bases matching TRBD1. The CDR3 covers 14 residues. CDR1 and CDR2 (germline): MNHEY, SVGAGI. In nucleotides, the CDR3 is TGTGCCAGAGGGACAGGGTTCGATAACACTGAAGTTTTCTTT. As protein: CARGTGFDNTEVFF.

Only one count was recorded for this clonotype. The chain links TRBV9 to TRBJ2-1; 7 bases fit TRBD2. From germline, CDR1 is SGDLS and CDR2 YYNGEE. The CDR3 sequence is 17 residues long. V lost 0 bases, J lost 7 bases, and 13 bases stayed unmatched. The CDR3 region is CASSVGGWGEGGNEQFF. DNA of the CDR3: TGTGCCAGCAGCGTAGGGGGCTGGGGGGAGGGCGGAAATGAGCAGTTCTTC.

With regard to this clonotype: Given the absence of the conserved phenylalanine or tryptophan at the CDR3 end, a read error is likely. The chain joins TRBV11-1 to TRBJ1-2; D is undetermined. The V gene lost 6 bases and the J gene lost 5 bases, with 16 bases spanning the gap. Per the germline V gene, CDR1 is SGHAT and CDR2 is FQDESV (reference sequence). CDR3 length equals 14 residues. CDR3 sequence reads: CASSHSRVGYGYTY. CDR3 coding DNA: TGTGCCAGCAGTCATTCGAGAGTTGGATATGGCTACACCTAC.

About this clonotype: Likely a read error: the CDR3 ends without its conserved phenylalanine or tryptophan. This chain links TRBV12-3 or TRBV12-4 with TRBJ2-3, with D possibly being TRBD2 (6 bases). V gave up 4 bases and J gave up 8 bases, with 10 bases separating them. The CDR3 runs 12 residues. CDR3 loop: CASSSRGGTQYL. The CDR3 DNA reads TGTGCCAGCAGTTCGCGGGGAGGTACGCAGTATTTA.

About this clonotype itself: One end of the junction is discordant with germline, which a read error may explain. The rearrangement links TRBV6-6 to TRBJ2-2; possible D gene TRBD2, 6 bases. The CDR3 has 15 residues. Germline values: CDR1 MNHNY, CDR2 SVGAGI (reference sequence). The CDR3 is CVSSSTGGDTGELFF. The CDR3 coding sequence is TGTGTCAGCAGTTCCACCGGGGGTGACACCGGGGAGCTGTTTTTT.

This clonotype was observed a few times. A much larger clone differs by one base, so this may be a read error. J is TRBJ2-7 and V is TRBV7-9, with 8 bases that match TRBD1. Germline V lookup: CDR1 SEHNR, CDR2 FQNEAQ (reference sequence). This CDR3 is built from 15 residues. V dropped 5 bases and J dropped 4; count of bases not matched to a gene: 10. The CDR3 sequence: CASSNDRGKVYEQYF. CDR3 nucleotides: TGTGCCAGCAGCAACGACAGGGGCAAGGTGTACGAGCAGTACTTC.

At least ten counts were recorded for this clonotype. The J gene is TRBJ2-3, the V gene TRBV20-1; D may be TRBD2 (6 bases). The CDR3 is 16 amino acids. V was shortened by 1 base and J by 3 bases, with 17 bases between the two germline ends. Germline-derived CDR1 and CDR2 are DFQATT and SNEGSKA (reference sequence). DNA of the CDR3: TGCAGTGCTAGAGGCCCTTATGGGGGAGGAACAGATACGCAGTATTTT. Translated, it gives CSARGPYGGGTDTQYF.

This rearrangement joins TRBV29-1 to TRBJ1-1; no definite D call. Germline V gene data show CDR1 as SQVTM and CDR2 as ANQGSEA. This CDR3 is 12 amino acids long. V lost 8 bases and J 7 bases, leaving 17 bases between the germline ends. As DNA, the CDR3 is TGCAGCATTATGGTGGGGTTTGGTGAAGCTTTCTTT. Translating gives CSIMVGFGEAFF.

The chain carries TRBV6-5 and TRBJ1-6; D ambiguous. There are 15 residues in the CDR3. V was clipped by 1 base and J by 7 bases, with 11 bases between them. CDR1 and CDR2 from the germline V gene are MNHEY and SVGAGI. The CDR3 sequence: CASSYFNGSNSPLHF. DNA for the CDR3: TGTGCCAGCAGTTACTTCAACGGGTCGAATTCACCCCTCCACTTT.

This clonotype has at least ten counts. The V call is TRBV10-3, the J call TRBJ2-3; D perhaps matches TRBD2 (6 bases). This CDR3 region has 13 residues. V was pared by 3 bases and J by 9 bases, with 13 bases between. Per the germline V gene, CDR1 is ENHRY and CDR2 is SYGVKD. DNA for the CDR3: TGTGCCATCAGTGACGCGGGAAGGGGAACGCAGTATTTT. Residues: CAISDAGRGTQYF.